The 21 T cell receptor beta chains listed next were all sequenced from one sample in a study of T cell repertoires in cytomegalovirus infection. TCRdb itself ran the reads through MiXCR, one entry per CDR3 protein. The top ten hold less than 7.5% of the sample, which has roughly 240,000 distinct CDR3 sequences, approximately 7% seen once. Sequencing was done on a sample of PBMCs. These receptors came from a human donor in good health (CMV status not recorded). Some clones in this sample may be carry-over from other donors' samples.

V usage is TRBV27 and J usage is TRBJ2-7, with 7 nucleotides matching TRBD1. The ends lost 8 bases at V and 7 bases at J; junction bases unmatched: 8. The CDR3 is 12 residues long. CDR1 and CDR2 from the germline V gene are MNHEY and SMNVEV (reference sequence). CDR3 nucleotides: TGTGCCAGCTTCGACAGGGCCTCGGAGCAGTACTTC. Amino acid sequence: CASFDRASEQYF.

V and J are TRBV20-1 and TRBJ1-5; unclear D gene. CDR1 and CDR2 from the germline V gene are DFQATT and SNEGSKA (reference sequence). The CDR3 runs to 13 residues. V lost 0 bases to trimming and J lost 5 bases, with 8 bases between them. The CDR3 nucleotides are TGCAGTGCTAGAGATCTGGGAGATCAGCCCCAGCATTTT. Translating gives CSARDLGDQPQHF.

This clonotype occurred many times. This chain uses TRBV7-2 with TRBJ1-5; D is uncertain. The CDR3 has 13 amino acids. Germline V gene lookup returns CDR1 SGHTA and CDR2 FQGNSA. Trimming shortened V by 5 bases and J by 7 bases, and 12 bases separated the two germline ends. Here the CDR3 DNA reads TGTGCCAGCAGCCCCCGCCCCCTACAGCCCCAGCATTTT. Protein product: CASSPRPLQPQHF.

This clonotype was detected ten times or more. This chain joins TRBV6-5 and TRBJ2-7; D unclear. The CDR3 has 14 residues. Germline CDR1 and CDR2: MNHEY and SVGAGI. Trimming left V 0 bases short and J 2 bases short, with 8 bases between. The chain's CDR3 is CASSYSGLPYEQYF. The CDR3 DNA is TGTGCCAGCAGTTACTCTGGATTGCCCTACGAGCAGTACTTC.

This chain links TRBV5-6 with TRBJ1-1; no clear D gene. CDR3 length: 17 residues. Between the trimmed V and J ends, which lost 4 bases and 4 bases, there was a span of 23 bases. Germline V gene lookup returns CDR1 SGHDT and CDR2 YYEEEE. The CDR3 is CASSPGEVWGWGTEAFF. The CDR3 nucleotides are TGTGCCAGCAGCCCTGGGGAAGTCTGGGGTTGGGGCACTGAAGCTTTCTTT.

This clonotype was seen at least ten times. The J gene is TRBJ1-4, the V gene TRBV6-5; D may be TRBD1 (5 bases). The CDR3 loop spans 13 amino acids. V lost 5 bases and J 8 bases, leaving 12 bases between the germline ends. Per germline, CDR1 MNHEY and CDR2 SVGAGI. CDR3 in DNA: TGTGCCAGCAGTCTACCTGGGACCGAAAAACTGTTTTTT. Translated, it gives CASSLPGTEKLFF.

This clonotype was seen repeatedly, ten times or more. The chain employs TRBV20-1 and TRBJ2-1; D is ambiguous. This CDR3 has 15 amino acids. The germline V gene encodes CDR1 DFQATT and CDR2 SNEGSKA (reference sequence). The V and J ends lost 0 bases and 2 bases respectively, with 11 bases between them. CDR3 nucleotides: TGCAGTGCTAGAGATCGAACGCGCCCCTACAATGAGCAGTTCTTC. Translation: CSARDRTRPYNEQFF.

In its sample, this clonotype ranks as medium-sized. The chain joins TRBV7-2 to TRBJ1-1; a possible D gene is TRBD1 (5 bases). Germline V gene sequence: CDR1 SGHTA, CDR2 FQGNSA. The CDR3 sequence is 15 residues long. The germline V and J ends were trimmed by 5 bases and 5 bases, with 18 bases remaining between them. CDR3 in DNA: TGTGCCAGCAGCCCCTGGGGCCTTAGGAGGACTGAAGCTTTCTTT. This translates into CASSPWGLRRTEAFF. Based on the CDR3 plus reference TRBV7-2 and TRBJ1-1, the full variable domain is GAGVSQSPSNKVTEKGKDVELRCDPISGHTALYWYRQSLGQGLEFLIYFQGNSAPDKSGLPSDRFSAERTGGSVSTLTIQRTQQEDSAVYLCASSPWGLRRTEAFFGQGTRLTVV.

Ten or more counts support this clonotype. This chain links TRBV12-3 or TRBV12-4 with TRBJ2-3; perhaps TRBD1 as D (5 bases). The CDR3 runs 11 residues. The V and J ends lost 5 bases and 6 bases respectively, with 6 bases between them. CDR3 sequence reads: CASSNRDTQYF. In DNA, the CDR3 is TGTGCCAGCAGTAACAGGGATACGCAGTATTTT.

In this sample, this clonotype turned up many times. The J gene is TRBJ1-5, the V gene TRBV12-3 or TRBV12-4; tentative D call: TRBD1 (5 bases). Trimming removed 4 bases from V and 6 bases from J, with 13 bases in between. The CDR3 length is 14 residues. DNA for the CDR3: TGTGCCAGCAGTTCCAGCGACAGCGGTCAGCCCCAGCATTTT. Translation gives CASSSSDSGQPQHF.

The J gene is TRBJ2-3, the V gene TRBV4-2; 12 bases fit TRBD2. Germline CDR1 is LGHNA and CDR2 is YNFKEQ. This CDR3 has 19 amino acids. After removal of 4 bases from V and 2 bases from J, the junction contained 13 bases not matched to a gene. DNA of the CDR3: TGTGCCAGCAGCCGAGGACTAGCGGGGCTAACCGGGGACACAGATACGCAGTATTTT. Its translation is CASSRGLAGLTGDTDTQYF.

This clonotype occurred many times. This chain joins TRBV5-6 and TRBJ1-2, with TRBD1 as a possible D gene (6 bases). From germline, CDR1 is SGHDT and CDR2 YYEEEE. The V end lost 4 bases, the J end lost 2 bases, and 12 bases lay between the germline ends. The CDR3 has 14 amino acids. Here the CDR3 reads CASSKKDRNYGYTF. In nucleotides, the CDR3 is TGTGCCAGCAGCAAGAAAGACAGGAACTATGGCTACACCTTC.

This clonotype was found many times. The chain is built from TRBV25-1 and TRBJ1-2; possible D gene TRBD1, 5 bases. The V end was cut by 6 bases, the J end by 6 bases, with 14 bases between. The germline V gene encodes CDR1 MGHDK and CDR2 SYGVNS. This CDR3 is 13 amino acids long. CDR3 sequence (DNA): TGTGCCAGCAGCCAGGGTATTTTGGATGGCTACACCTTC. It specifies CASSQGILDGYTF.

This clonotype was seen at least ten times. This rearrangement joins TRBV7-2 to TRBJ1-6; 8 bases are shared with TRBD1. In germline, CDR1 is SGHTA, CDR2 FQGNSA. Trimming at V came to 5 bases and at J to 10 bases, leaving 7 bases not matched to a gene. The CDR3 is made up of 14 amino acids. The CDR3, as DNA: TGTGCCAGCAGCACGGACAGGGTTTTGTCACCCCTCCACTTT. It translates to CASSTDRVLSPLHF. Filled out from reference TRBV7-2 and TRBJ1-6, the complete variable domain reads GAGVSQSPSNKVTEKGKDVELRCDPISGHTALYWYRQSLGQGLEFLIYFQGNSAPDKSGLPSDRFSAERTGGSVSTLTIQRTQQEDSAVYLCASSTDRVLSPLHFGNGTRLTVT.

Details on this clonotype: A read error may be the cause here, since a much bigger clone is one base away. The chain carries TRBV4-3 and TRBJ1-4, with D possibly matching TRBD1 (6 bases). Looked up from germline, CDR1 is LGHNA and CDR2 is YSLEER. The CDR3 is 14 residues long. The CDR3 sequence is CASSQVGGGEKVFF. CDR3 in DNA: TGCGCCAGCAGCCAAGTAGGGGGGGGTGAAAAAGTGTTTTTT.

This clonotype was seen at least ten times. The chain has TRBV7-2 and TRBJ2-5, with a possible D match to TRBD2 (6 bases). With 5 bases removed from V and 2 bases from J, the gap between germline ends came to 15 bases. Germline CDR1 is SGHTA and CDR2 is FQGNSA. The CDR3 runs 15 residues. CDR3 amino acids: CASSLPGRGQETQYF. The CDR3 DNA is TGTGCCAGCAGCCTCCCGGGCCGGGGGCAAGAGACCCAGTACTTC.

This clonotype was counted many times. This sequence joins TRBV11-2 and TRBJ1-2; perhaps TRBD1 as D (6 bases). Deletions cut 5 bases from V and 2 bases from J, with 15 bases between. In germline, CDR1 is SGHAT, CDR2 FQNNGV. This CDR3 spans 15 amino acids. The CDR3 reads CASSPAAGHNYGYTF. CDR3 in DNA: TGTGCCAGCAGCCCCGCGGCGGGACACAACTATGGCTACACCTTC. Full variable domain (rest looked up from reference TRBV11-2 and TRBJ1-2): EAGVAQSPRYKIIEKRQSVAFWCNPISGHATLYWYQQILGQGPKLLIQFQNNGVVDDSQLPKDRFSAERLKGVDSTLKIQPAKLEDSAVYLCASSPAAGHNYGYTFGSGTRLTVV.

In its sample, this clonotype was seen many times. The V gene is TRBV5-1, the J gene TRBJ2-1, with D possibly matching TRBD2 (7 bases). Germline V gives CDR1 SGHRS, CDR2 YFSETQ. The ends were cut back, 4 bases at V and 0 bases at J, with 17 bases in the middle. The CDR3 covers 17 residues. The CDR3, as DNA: TGCGCCAGCAGCCTACGCGGGGGCTATAACTCCTACAATGAGCAGTTCTTC. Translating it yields CASSLRGGYNSYNEQFF.

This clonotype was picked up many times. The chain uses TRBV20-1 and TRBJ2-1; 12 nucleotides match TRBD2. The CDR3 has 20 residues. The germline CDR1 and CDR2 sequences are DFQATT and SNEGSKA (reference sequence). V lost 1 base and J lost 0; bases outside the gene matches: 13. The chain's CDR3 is CSARAILAGGPISSYNEQFF. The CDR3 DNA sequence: TGCAGTGCTAGAGCTATACTAGCGGGGGGCCCGATCAGCTCCTACAATGAGCAGTTCTTC.

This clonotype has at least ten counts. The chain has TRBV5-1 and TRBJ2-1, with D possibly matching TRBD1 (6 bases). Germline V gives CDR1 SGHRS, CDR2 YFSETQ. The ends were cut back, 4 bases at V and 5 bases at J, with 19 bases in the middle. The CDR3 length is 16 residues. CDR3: CASSIVSRGRNNEQFF. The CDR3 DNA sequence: TGCGCCAGCAGCATTGTAAGCAGGGGCCGAAACAATGAGCAGTTCTTC.

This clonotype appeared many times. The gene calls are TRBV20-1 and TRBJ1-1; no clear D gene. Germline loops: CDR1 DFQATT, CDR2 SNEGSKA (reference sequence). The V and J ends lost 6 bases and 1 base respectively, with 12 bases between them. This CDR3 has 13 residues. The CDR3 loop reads CSAIDSRNTEAFF. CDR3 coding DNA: TGCAGTGCCATTGATTCAAGGAACACTGAAGCTTTCTTT.